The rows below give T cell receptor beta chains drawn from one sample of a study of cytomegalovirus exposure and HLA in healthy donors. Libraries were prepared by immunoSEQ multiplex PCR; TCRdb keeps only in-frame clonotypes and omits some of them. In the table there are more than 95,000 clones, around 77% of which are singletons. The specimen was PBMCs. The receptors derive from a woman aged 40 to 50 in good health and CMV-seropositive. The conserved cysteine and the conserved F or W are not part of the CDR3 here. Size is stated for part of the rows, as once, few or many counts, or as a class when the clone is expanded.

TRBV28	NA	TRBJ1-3	ASSRHSAGNTIY
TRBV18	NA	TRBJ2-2	ASSPRARGDTGELF
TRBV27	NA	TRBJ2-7	ASSARLGTSVPYEQY
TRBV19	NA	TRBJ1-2	ASAPAGLSYGYT
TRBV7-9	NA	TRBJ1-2	ASSFPTRGISGYT
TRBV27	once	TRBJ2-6	ASSSSSGANVLT
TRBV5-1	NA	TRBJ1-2	ASSFGTRTGVGYT
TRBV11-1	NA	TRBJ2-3	ASSDRGPRTDTQY
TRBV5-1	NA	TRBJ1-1	ASSLGHQNTEAF
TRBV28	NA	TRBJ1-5	ASGGWGGGSQPQH
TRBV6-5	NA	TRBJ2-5	ASSPLAGLQETQY
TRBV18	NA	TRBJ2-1	ASSEGLAVLNEQF
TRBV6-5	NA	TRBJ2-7	ASSLMRENYEQY
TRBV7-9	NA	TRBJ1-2	ASSFYTDGYT
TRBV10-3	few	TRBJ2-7	ATSLPGLAYYEQY
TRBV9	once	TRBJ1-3	ASSVGREGTIY
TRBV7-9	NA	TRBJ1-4	ASSPRQGALEKLF
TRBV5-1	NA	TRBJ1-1	ASSLTGAPPEAF
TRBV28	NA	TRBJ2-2	ASSPGQGWDTGELF
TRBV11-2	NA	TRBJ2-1	ASSPGLIYNEQF
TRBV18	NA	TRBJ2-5	ASSPLGAQETQY
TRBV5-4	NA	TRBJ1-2	ASSYRGIDYGYT
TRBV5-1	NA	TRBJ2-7	ASSLAQGLSYEQY
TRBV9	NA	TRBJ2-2	ASSVGTTNTGELF
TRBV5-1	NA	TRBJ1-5	ASSLLAGPNQPQH
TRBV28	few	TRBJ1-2	ASSLIGLGDYGYT
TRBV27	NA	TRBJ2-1	ASIGWTSGGAWYGEQF
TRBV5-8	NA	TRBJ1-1	ASSLAPGNTEAF
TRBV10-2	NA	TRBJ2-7	ASSESVGSSYEQY
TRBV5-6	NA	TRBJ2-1	ASSLASLLGGYNEQF
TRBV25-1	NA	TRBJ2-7	ASSVSGVYEQY
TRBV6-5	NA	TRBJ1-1	ASSYPGQGGEAF
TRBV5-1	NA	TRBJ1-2	ASSLISTSLYGYT
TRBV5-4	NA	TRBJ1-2	ASSLDRGPNYGYT
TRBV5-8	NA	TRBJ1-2	ASSLWGEAGYT
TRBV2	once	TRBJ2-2	ASSAGTSVWSGELF
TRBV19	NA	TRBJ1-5	ASSADRINQPQH